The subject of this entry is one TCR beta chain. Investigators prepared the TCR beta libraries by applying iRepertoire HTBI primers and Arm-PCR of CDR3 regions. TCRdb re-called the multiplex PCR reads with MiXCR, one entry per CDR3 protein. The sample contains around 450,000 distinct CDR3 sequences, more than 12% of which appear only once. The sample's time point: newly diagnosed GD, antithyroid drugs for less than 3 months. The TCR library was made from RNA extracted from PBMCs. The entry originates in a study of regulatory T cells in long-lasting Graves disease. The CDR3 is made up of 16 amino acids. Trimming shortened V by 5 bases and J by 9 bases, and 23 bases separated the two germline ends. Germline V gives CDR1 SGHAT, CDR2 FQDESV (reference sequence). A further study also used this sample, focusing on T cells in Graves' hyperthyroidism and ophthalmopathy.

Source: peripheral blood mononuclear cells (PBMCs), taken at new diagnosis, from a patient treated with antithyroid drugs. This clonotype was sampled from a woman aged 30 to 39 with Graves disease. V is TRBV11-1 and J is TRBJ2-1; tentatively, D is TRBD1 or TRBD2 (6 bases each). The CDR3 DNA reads TGTGCCAGCAGCCTAACCCCCCCGGGGGCAGTGAGTGAGCAGTTCTTC. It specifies CASSLTPPGAVSEQFF.